The 21 T cell receptor beta chains in this list originate from one sample, sequenced in a study of blood T cells in healthy people across ages. Then a second PCR, running roughly 7 to 11 cycles, was carried out with a sample-barcoded 5' primer and a J-beta primer mix. In TCRdb, the 5' RACE reads were re-called with MiXCR into one record per CDR3 protein. In the table there are hundreds of thousands of distinct CDR3 sequences, roughly half of which are singletons. The specimen was blood. Every receptor here comes from a man aged 55 to 70 in good health.

This sequence joins TRBV2 and TRBJ1-2; 9 nucleotides agree with TRBD1. Germline V gene data show CDR1 as SNHLY and CDR2 as FYNNEI. CDR3 length equals 16 residues. Trimming cost V 4 bases and J 0 bases; bases outside gene matches: 6. DNA for the CDR3: TGTGCCAGCAGTGCCCGACAGGGGGTAGCTAACTATGGCTACACCTTC. Protein sequence: CASSARQGVANYGYTF.

This CDR3 reads CASSQGGLAGALSYEQYF. The CDR3 coding sequence is TGTGCCAGCAGCCAGGGAGGACTAGCGGGAGCCCTCTCCTACGAGCAGTACTTC. The chain has TRBV4-2 and TRBJ2-7; TRBD2 agrees at 13 bases. CDR1 LGHNA and CDR2 YNFKEQ come from the germline V gene. V was clipped by 3 bases and J by 0 bases; unmatched bases: 8. The CDR3 length is 18 residues.

The chain employs TRBV6-5 and TRBJ2-5; TRBD2 matches at 9 bases. CDR1 MNHEY and CDR2 SVGAGI come from the germline V gene. This CDR3 region has 14 residues. With V trimmed by 7 bases and J by 11 bases, 14 bases remained unmatched. This CDR3 reads CASKGGLARGEQYF. The CDR3, as DNA: TGTGCCAGCAAAGGGGGACTAGCAAGGGGGGAGCAGTACTTC.

This clonotype has only a few counts. This sequence joins TRBV28 and TRBJ2-1; the match to TRBD2 covers 9 bases. Germline CDR1 MDHEN, CDR2 SYDVKM. J lost 0 bases, V lost 5 bases, and 5 bases had no gene match. This CDR3 is 16 amino acids long. CDR3 bases: TGTGCCAGCAGTGCCCTAGCGGGGAGCTCCTACAATGAGCAGTTCTTC. As protein: CASSALAGSSYNEQFF.

The J gene is TRBJ1-2, the V gene TRBV4-2; TRBD1 is a possible D gene (6 bases). V was trimmed by 4 bases and J by 10 bases, leaving 19 bases between them. Germline V CDR1 and CDR2: LGHNA, YNFKEQ. The CDR3 is 14 residues long. Here the CDR3 DNA reads TGTGCCAGCAGCCTGCTGGGGGGGGCGCGGGTCTACACCTTC. Translation: CASSLLGGARVYTF.

This clonotype was counted between two and nine times. DNA of the CDR3: TGTGCCAGCAGTTTGACGGCTAGCGGGAACAATGAGCAGTTCTTC. Translating gives CASSLTASGNNEQFF. This chain joins TRBV12-3 or TRBV12-4 and TRBJ2-1, with TRBD2 identical over 9 bases. This CDR3 is 15 amino acids long. Trimming removed 3 bases from V and 5 bases from J; junction bases left unmatched: 5.

The rearrangement links TRBV6-5 to TRBJ2-2; 7 positions match TRBD1. The J segment lost 6 bases and the V segment lost 9 bases, leaving 4 bases of the junction unmatched. Germline V lookup: CDR1 MNHEY, CDR2 SVGAGI. There are 12 residues in the CDR3. The CDR3 reads CASTRGSGELFF. The CDR3 DNA reads as TGTGCCAGTACCAGGGGGTCCGGGGAGCTGTTTTTT.

V gene TRBV29-1 combines with J gene TRBJ1-4, with D possibly being TRBD1 (5 bases). V lost 4 bases and J 0 bases, leaving 12 bases between the germline ends. Germline V gene lookup returns CDR1 SQVTM and CDR2 ANQGSEA. This CDR3 contains 15 residues. The CDR3 sequence is CSVVERGSTNEKLFF. DNA of the CDR3: TGCAGCGTTGTAGAAAGGGGTTCAACTAATGAAAAACTGTTTTTT.

The chain carries TRBV10-2 and TRBJ1-1; no clear D. Germline V gene sequence: CDR1 WSHSY, CDR2 SAAADI. The CDR3 runs to 14 residues. V was shortened by 7 bases and J by 0 bases, with 12 bases between the two germline ends. Here the CDR3 DNA reads TGCGCCAGCACCGGGGAGAGGATGAACACTGAAGCTTTCTTT. It is translated as CASTGERMNTEAFF.

A word on this clonotype: The CDR3 carries no conserved terminal phenylalanine or tryptophan, so it likely arises from a read error. The rearrangement uses TRBV2 and TRBJ2-1, with TRBD2 matching over 9 bases. V was clipped by 7 bases and J by 9 bases; unmatched bases: 10. Germline V gives CDR1 SNHLY, CDR2 FYNNEI. This CDR3 contains 14 residues. The CDR3 region has the DNA TGTGCCAGCAAGGGTAGCGGGGGAATGTTTGAGCAGTTCTCC. Translation: CASKGSGGMFEQFS.

Concerning this clonotype itself: The junction and the germline gene differ at one end; a read error may be behind it. The chain uses TRBV5-1 and TRBJ2-7; possible D gene TRBD1, 5 bases. The CDR3 contains 11 residues. Germline V gene data show CDR1 as SGHRS and CDR2 as YFSETQ. CDR3 amino acids: CAGRVGNEQYF. The CDR3 DNA reads as TGCGCCGGCAGGGTGGGAAACGAGCAGTACTTC. The entire variable domain, with the rest obtained from reference TRBV5-1 and TRBJ2-7, is as follows: KAGVTQTPRYLIKTRGQQVTLSCSPISGHRSVSWYQQTPGQGLQFLFEYFSETQRNKGNFPGRFSGRQFSNSRSEMNVSTLELGDSALYLCAGRVGNEQYFGPGTRLTVT.

This clonotype was found a few times. Written as DNA, the CDR3 is TGTGCCATCAGTGAGTTCGCAGGGGTAGACTATGGCTACACCTTC. This encodes CAISEFAGVDYGYTF. The chain carries TRBV10-3 and TRBJ1-2; D is perhaps TRBD1 (6 bases). V gave up 1 base and J gave up 3 bases, with 12 bases separating them. The CDR3 runs 15 residues. The germline V gene encodes CDR1 ENHRY and CDR2 SYGVKD.

In this sample, this clonotype turned up once. The V call is TRBV3-1, the J call TRBJ2-3; 9 bases align to TRBD2. V gave up 7 bases and J gave up 0 bases; unmatched junction bases: 5. Germline V gene data show CDR1 as LGHDT and CDR2 as YNNKEL (reference sequence). The CDR3 runs 15 residues. CDR3 amino acids: CASTPTSGSTDTQYF. The DNA of the CDR3 is TGTGCCAGCACCCCAACTAGCGGGAGCACAGATACGCAGTATTTT.

The chain has TRBV5-1 and TRBJ2-3; D perhaps matches TRBD1 (6 bases). The CDR3 sequence is 15 residues long. Germline loops: CDR1 SGHRS, CDR2 YFSETQ. V lost 4 bases to trimming and J lost 2 bases, with 14 bases between them. CDR3 sequence (DNA): TGCGCCAGCAGCACCCGGGACACCTACACAGATACGCAGTATTTT. Translated, it gives CASSTRDTYTDTQYF.

The V call is TRBV6-2 or TRBV6-3, the J call TRBJ1-2; D gene ambiguous. The CDR3 spans 13 residues. Germline V gene data show CDR1 as MNHEY and CDR2 as SVGEGT. V gave up 6 bases and J gave up 4 bases, with 12 bases separating them. Written as DNA, the CDR3 is TGTGCCAGCAGCTTGACGGTCCTCTATGGCTACACCTTC. Amino acids: CASSLTVLYGYTF.

This chain uses TRBV7-2 with TRBJ2-1; no reliable D call. Trimming shortened V by 2 bases and J by 4 bases, and 6 bases separated the two germline ends. Germline CDR1 reads SGHTA; CDR2 reads FQGNSA. The CDR3 length is 13 residues. DNA for the CDR3: TGTGCCAGCAGCTTAAGACGGTACAATGAGCAGTTCTTC. This sequence encodes CASSLRRYNEQFF.

The sample holds a few counts of this clonotype. The rearrangement links TRBV10-3 to TRBJ2-7, with 10 bases lining up with TRBD1. With V trimmed by 6 bases and J by 2 bases, 7 bases remained unmatched. Germline CDR1 ENHRY, CDR2 SYGVKD. CDR3 length: 15 amino acids. This chain's CDR3 is CAIRAGTGDTYEQYF. CDR3 DNA sequence: TGTGCCATCAGGGCCGGGACAGGGGATACCTACGAGCAGTACTTC.

The V gene is TRBV12-3 or TRBV12-4, the J gene TRBJ2-1; D is ambiguous. The CDR3 loop spans 16 amino acids. Trimming took off 2 bases at V and 2 bases at J, with 13 bases between the two ends. The CDR3 protein is CASSLPRHSPYNEQFF. For the CDR3, the DNA is TGTGCCAGCAGTTTACCAAGGCATTCTCCCTACAATGAGCAGTTCTTC.

The V and J genes are TRBV21-1 and TRBJ2-7. TRBV21-1 constitutes a pseudogene. The CDR3 has 15 residues. CDR3 loop: CASSKSGRTSYEQYF. The DNA of the CDR3 is TGTGCCAGCAGCAAGAGCGGGCGGACGTCCTACGAGCAGTACTTC.

The chain recombines TRBV30 with TRBJ1-6, with TRBD1 matching over 8 bases. The ends lost 2 bases at V and 8 bases at J; junction bases unmatched: 5. The CDR3 loop spans 14 amino acids. CDR1 is GTSNPN and CDR2 is SVGIG in the germline V gene (reference sequence). This CDR3 is CAWSKGQGHSPLHF. CDR3 coding DNA: TGTGCCTGGAGTAAAGGACAGGGACATTCACCCCTCCACTTT.

V gene TRBV20-1 combines with J gene TRBJ2-5, with D possibly being TRBD2 (6 bases). The CDR3 has 14 amino acids. The germline V gene encodes CDR1 DFQATT and CDR2 SNEGSKA (reference sequence). Trimming shortened V by 0 bases and J by 13 bases, and 21 bases separated the two germline ends. CDR3 sequence reads: CSARDSVGGTGPYF. CDR3 sequence (DNA): TGCAGTGCTAGAGATTCGGTGGGGGGTACGGGTCCGTACTTC.